One and the same sample provided the 20 T cell receptor beta chains below, sequenced in a study of blood T cells in healthy people across ages. Primed by a sample-barcoded 5' primer and a J-beta primer mix, a second PCR proceeded for about 6 to 11 cycles. TCRdb used MiXCR to reprocess the 5' RACE reads, holding one entry per CDR3 protein. The table includes fewer than 1,200,000 distinct CDR3 sequences, around 25% detected once. These sequences were also reported in another study, on T cells of mothers and their children.

The specimen sequenced was blood. The receptors stem from a girl aged 2 to 10 in good health.

This clonotype appeared once. The junction shows a germline mismatch at one end, possibly a read error. V is TRBV13 and J is TRBJ1-2, with 10 bases fitting TRBD1. CDR1 PRHDT and CDR2 FYEKMQ come from the germline V gene (reference sequence). The CDR3 runs to 16 residues. The CDR3, as DNA: TGTGCCGGCAGCCACGCCTCCGACAGGGGGCATTATGGCTACACCTTC. Translated, it gives CAGSHASDRGHYGYTF.

The J gene is TRBJ2-1, the V gene TRBV20-1; TRBD1 is a possible D gene (6 bases). The CDR3 length is 15 residues. Per the germline V gene, CDR1 is DFQATT and CDR2 is SNEGSKA (reference sequence). V was shortened by 1 base and J by 8 bases, with 18 bases between the two germline ends. The CDR3 region is CSARVGARAGDEQFF. CDR3 in DNA: TGCAGTGCTAGAGTGGGGGCGCGAGCAGGCGATGAGCAGTTCTTC.

This clonotype was counted a few times. This chain links TRBV4-2 with TRBJ2-7, with TRBD1 matching 7 bases. Per germline, CDR1 LGHNA and CDR2 YNFKEQ. J gave up 7 bases and V 2 bases, and 8 bases lay outside the gene matches. The CDR3 covers 14 residues. The CDR3 DNA reads as TGTGCCAGCAGCCAACGTGACAGGGAGAAAGAGCAGTACTTC. The encoded protein is CASSQRDREKEQYF.

This clonotype was picked up a small number of times. At one of its ends the junction is not consistent with the germline gene, which may arise from a read error. The chain joins TRBV7-9 to TRBJ2-2; tentatively, D is TRBD2 (6 bases). The CDR3 has 18 amino acids. Per germline, CDR1 SEHNR and CDR2 FQNEAQ (reference sequence). The CDR3, as DNA: TGTGCCAGTTTGGACCCGGTAACCGGGACGGTGAACACCGGGGGGCTGTTTTTT. Translation: CASLDPVTGTVNTGGLFF.

This clonotype was picked up a small number of times. J is TRBJ1-3 and V is TRBV9; TRBD1 might be the D (6 bases). V lost 4 bases and J 4 bases, leaving 12 bases between the germline ends. Germline CDR1 reads SGDLS; CDR2 reads YYNGEE. CDR3 length equals 14 residues. In DNA, the CDR3 is TGTGCCAGCAGCCTTCCGGGACAAGGAAACACCATATATTTT. Protein sequence: CASSLPGQGNTIYF.

The V and J genes are TRBV29-1 and TRBJ2-1, with unresolved D. The V gene lost 8 bases and the J gene lost 0 bases, with 17 bases spanning the gap. This CDR3 is 15 amino acids long. Germline CDR1 SQVTM, CDR2 ANQGSEA. The CDR3 sequence is CSFAGDSSSYNEQFF. CDR3 DNA: TGCAGCTTCGCAGGCGACTCCAGCTCCTACAATGAGCAGTTCTTC.

This clonotype came up many times. The chain recombines TRBV5-1 with TRBJ2-1; the D gene is possibly TRBD1 (6 bases). The CDR3 loop spans 16 amino acids. Germline CDR1 SGHRS, CDR2 YFSETQ. Trimming took off 4 bases at V and 9 bases at J, with 23 bases between the two ends. DNA for the CDR3: TGCGCCAGCAGCGCCCCGGACAGCCAACGCTCGAGTGAGCAGTTCTTC. It encodes CASSAPDSQRSSEQFF.

This rearrangement joins TRBV5-1 to TRBJ1-2, with 7 bases fitting TRBD1. After removal of 4 bases from V and 4 bases from J, the junction contained 7 bases not matched to a gene. In germline, CDR1 is SGHRS, CDR2 YFSETQ. This CDR3 contains 14 residues. CDR3 loop: CASSTGQRSYGYTF. CDR3 DNA: TGCGCCAGCAGCACGGGACAGAGGAGCTATGGCTACACCTTC.

The J gene is TRBJ2-1, the V gene TRBV7-9; D could derive from TRBD1 or TRBD2 (5 bases each). The CDR3 runs to 18 residues. V lost 1 base, J lost 5 bases, and 21 bases lay in between. Per germline, CDR1 SEHNR and CDR2 FQNEAQ (reference sequence). CDR3 bases: TGTGCCAGCAGCTTAGTTTGGATAGTGGGAGAGGGGAACAATGAGCAGTTCTTC. Encoded protein: CASSLVWIVGEGNNEQFF.

This rearrangement joins TRBV12-5 to TRBJ1-6; D is unclear. Germline V gene sequence: CDR1 LGHNT, CDR2 FRNRAP. Trimming removed 0 bases at V and 7 bases at J, with 10 bases between. The CDR3 length is 15 residues. In DNA form, the CDR3 reads TGTGCTAGTGGTTTGGTACAGACTCCAAATTCACCCCTCCACTTT. It yields the protein CASGLVQTPNSPLHF.

This clonotype was picked up a small number of times. V gene TRBV20-1 combines with J gene TRBJ2-7, with TRBD2 identical over 10 bases. CDR1 and CDR2 (germline): DFQATT, SNEGSKA (reference sequence). CDR3 length equals 15 residues. With 2 bases clipped from V and 5 bases from J, the junction kept 9 bases outside the gene matches. The CDR3 region is CSARRDRAGGDEQYF. DNA for the CDR3: TGCAGTGCTAGAAGAGACCGAGCGGGAGGGGACGAGCAGTACTTC.

This clonotype showed up just a few times. The chain recombines TRBV6-5 with TRBJ1-5; D gene ambiguous. Germline V CDR1 and CDR2: MNHEY, SVGAGI. The CDR3 is 13 residues long. Trimming took off 3 bases at V and 5 bases at J, with 8 bases between the two ends. CDR3 region: CASSYDPDQPQHF. For the CDR3, the DNA is TGTGCCAGCAGTTATGACCCGGATCAGCCCCAGCATTTT.

This chain links TRBV25-1 with TRBJ2-4; 9 bases align to TRBD1. Unmatched junction bases numbered 4, after V lost 5 bases and J lost 8 bases. The CDR3 is 13 residues long. CDR1 is MGHDK and CDR2 is SYGVNS in the germline V gene. The CDR3: CASSQGQGYIQYF. CDR3 nucleotides: TGTGCCAGCAGTCAAGGACAGGGGTACATTCAGTACTTC.

V usage is TRBV6-2 or TRBV6-3 and J usage is TRBJ2-1, with 7 bases aligning to TRBD1. Per the germline V gene, CDR1 is MNHEY and CDR2 is SVGEGT. Trimming removed 6 bases from V and 2 bases from J; junction bases left unmatched: 4. The CDR3 sequence is 14 residues long. The CDR3 here is CASRAGGPYNEQFF. The CDR3 DNA reads as TGTGCCAGCAGGGCAGGGGGTCCCTACAATGAGCAGTTCTTC.

This chain joins TRBV13 and TRBJ2-7, with D perhaps TRBD1 (5 bases). The V end lost 5 bases, the J end lost 1 base, and 12 bases lay between the germline ends. The CDR3 consists of 14 residues. CDR1 and CDR2 (germline): PRHDT, FYEKMQ (reference sequence). The CDR3 region is CASSPTAGSYEQYF. The CDR3 bases are TGTGCCAGCAGCCCGACAGCAGGATCCTACGAGCAGTACTTC.

This clonotype came up many times. The V gene is TRBV5-1, the J gene TRBJ2-5; D call uncertain. Looked up from germline, CDR1 is SGHRS and CDR2 is YFSETQ. The CDR3 runs to 12 residues. Trimming took 3 bases from V and 4 from J, leaving 7 bases between them. CDR3 region: CASSSPRETQYF. CDR3 nucleotides: TGCGCCAGCAGCTCCCCTAGAGAGACCCAGTACTTC.

This chain links TRBV19 with TRBJ1-5; 9 nucleotides align to TRBD1. V lost 7 bases, J lost 7 bases, and 8 bases stayed unmatched. The length of the CDR3 is 14 residues. Germline assignment: CDR1 LNHDA and CDR2 SQIVND (reference sequence). CDR3 sequence: CASTKGTGRQPQHF. The CDR3 DNA is TGTGCCAGTACCAAGGGGACAGGGAGACAGCCCCAGCATTTT.

This clonotype was recorded a few times. J is TRBJ2-4 and V is TRBV28, with 10 bases identical to TRBD2. The length of the CDR3 is 17 residues. Germline V gene sequence: CDR1 MDHEN, CDR2 SYDVKM. V lost 7 bases and J lost 0; bases outside the gene matches: 9. This CDR3 is CASKPTSGDLAKNIQYF. The DNA for the CDR3 is TGTGCCAGCAAACCTACTAGCGGGGACTTAGCCAAAAACATTCAGTACTTC.

This rearrangement joins TRBV4-3 to TRBJ2-1; D assignment may be TRBD1 or TRBD2 (5 bases each). Germline V gene sequence: CDR1 LGHNA, CDR2 YSLEER. V dropped 1 base and J dropped 3 bases, with 10 bases sitting between them. The CDR3 runs 15 residues. The CDR3 sequence: CASSQARGDYNEQFF. For the CDR3, the DNA is TGCGCCAGCAGCCAAGCGAGGGGCGACTACAATGAGCAGTTCTTC.

There are a few counts of this clonotype. Here the CDR3 reads CASSPNPAGAKGYTF. The CDR3, as DNA: TGTGCCAGCAGCCCCAATCCGGCGGGGGCGAAGGGCTACACCTTC. The V and J genes are TRBV3-1 and TRBJ1-2; the D gene is possibly TRBD1 (6 bases). This CDR3 is built from 15 residues. V was clipped by 4 bases and J by 8 bases, with 20 bases between them. Germline V gives CDR1 LGHDT, CDR2 YNNKEL (reference sequence).